This T cell receptor (beta chain) was obtained from a study of CD4 T cells in relation to SARS-CoV-2 and coronaviruses. Points from the study as a whole: Samples before the pandemic and after infection were not matched within any donor.

Unexposed donor CD4+ T cells date from about 2011-2018, before the COVID-19 pandemic. The cells were cultured for 9 to 11 days before CD4+ T cells were isolated. As cell numbers allowed, unexposed-donor CD4+ T cells faced SARS-CoV-2 S/N and four cold-coronavirus spikes. With regard to this clone: Antigen unknown.

Data came from immunoSEQ multiplex PCR; TCRdb stores just in-frame clones and leaves some out. Seen here are 18,000 or so clones, more than 65% observed once, and the top ten hold 20% to 25%. The sample was CD4+ T cells from PBMCs, cultured in vitro. This receptor was identified in a human donor in good health.

This CDR3 is CASSTSSGINYGYTF. In DNA form, the CDR3 reads TGCGCCAGCAGCACATCGTCAGGGATCAACTATGGCTACACCTTC. The chain has TRBV5-1 and TRBJ1-2; D may be TRBD1 (5 bases). The CDR3 is made up of 15 amino acids. The V gene's germline CDR1 is SGHRS and CDR2 YFSETQ. V was shortened by 4 bases and J by 2 bases, with 15 bases between the two germline ends. Full variable domain (missing parts from reference TRBV5-1 and TRBJ1-2): KAGVTQTPRYLIKTRGQQVTLSCSPISGHRSVSWYQQTPGQGLQFLFEYFSETQRNKGNFPGRFSGRQFSNSRSEMNVSTLELGDSALYLCASSTSSGINYGYTFGSGTRLTVV.